Shown below are 26 T cell receptor beta chains from a single sample sequenced in a study of cytomegalovirus exposure and HLA in healthy donors. PCR amplification relied on 60 Vbeta primers (plus 13 Jbeta primers). Clones were sequenced by immunoSEQ multiplex PCR, and TCRdb holds only the in-frame ones, with some missing. The table shows about 160,000 clones, with approximately 80% occurring only once. The sample was PBMCs. The receptor set was obtained from a woman aged 45 to 65 in good health and CMV-seronegative.

The genes are TRBV19 and TRBJ1-2; 7 positions match TRBD1. Trimming at V came to 6 bases and at J to 8 bases, leaving 9 bases not matched to a gene. CDR3 size: 13 residues. Germline V gene sequence: CDR1 LNHDA, CDR2 SQIVND (reference sequence). This CDR3 is CASSRTGVGGYTF. The CDR3 DNA sequence: TGTGCCAGTAGCCGAACAGGGGTGGGAGGCTACACCTTC.

This clone was detected only a few times. This chain joins TRBV10-3 and TRBJ1-5; 10 bases line up with TRBD1. CDR1 and CDR2 from the germline V gene are ENHRY and SYGVKD. This CDR3 contains 15 residues. Trimming took 3 bases from V and 6 from J; bases not matched to a gene: 5. Here the CDR3 reads CAISERQGAGQPQHF. CDR3 nucleotides: TGTGCCATCAGTGAACGACAGGGGGCCGGTCAGCCCCAGCATTTT.

Concerning this clone: The same CDR3 can be traced to other DNA sequences in this sample. V gene TRBV7-2 combines with J gene TRBJ2-3; TRBD2 aligns across 13 bases. Losses at the gene ends were 5 bases for V and 6 bases for J; bases not matched to a gene: 5. The germline V gene encodes CDR1 SGHTA and CDR2 FQGNSA. This CDR3 has 15 amino acids. CDR3 nucleotide sequence: TGTGCCAGCAGCGTGGGGACTAGCGGGACCGATACGCAGTATTTT. This encodes CASSVGTSGTDTQYF.

The V gene is TRBV9, the J gene TRBJ2-5; D unclear. The CDR3 length is 16 residues. Germline assignment: CDR1 SGDLS and CDR2 YYNGEE. Trimming stripped 0 bases from V and 5 bases from J, with 17 bases between. CDR3 nucleotide sequence: TGTGCCAGCAGCGTAGACGGCAGCACGGCGGAGGAGACCCAGTACTTC. This gives the protein CASSVDGSTAEETQYF.

The J gene is TRBJ2-1, the V gene TRBV5-1; D not certain. The CDR3 sequence is 13 residues long. V dropped 2 bases and J dropped 3 bases, with 6 bases sitting between them. CDR1 and CDR2 from the germline V gene are SGHRS and YFSETQ. DNA for the CDR3: TGCGCCAGCAGCTTCGTCCTCTACAATGAGCAGTTCTTC. It translates to CASSFVLYNEQFF.

The genes are TRBV10-1 and TRBJ1-5; D not certain. The CDR3 is made up of 15 amino acids. Germline V CDR1 and CDR2: WNHNN, SYGVQD (reference sequence). The V and J ends lost 7 bases and 0 bases respectively, with 13 bases between them. CDR3 DNA: TGCGCCAGCACCGGGAAGCCCCCTAGCAATCAGCCCCAGCATTTT. Its protein product is CASTGKPPSNQPQHF.

The chain links TRBV7-2 to TRBJ2-3; D not resolved. Looked up from germline, CDR1 is SGHTA and CDR2 is FQGNSA. Trimming took off 4 bases at V and 2 bases at J, with 4 bases between the two ends. CDR3 length: 12 amino acids. The CDR3 protein is CASSSFTDTQYF. The CDR3 bases are TGTGCCAGCAGCTCCTTCACAGATACGCAGTATTTT. Full variable domain (missing parts from reference TRBV7-2 and TRBJ2-3): GAGVSQSPSNKVTEKGKDVELRCDPISGHTALYWYRQSLGQGLEFLIYFQGNSAPDKSGLPSDRFSAERTGGSVSTLTIQRTQQEDSAVYLCASSSFTDTQYFGPGTRLTVL.

This clone was recorded once. This sequence joins TRBV7-2 and TRBJ2-7; 9 bases fit TRBD1. The CDR3 loop spans 16 amino acids. CDR1 is SGHTA, CDR2 FQGNSA, per germline. Trimming took 5 bases from V and 5 from J; bases not matched to a gene: 13. CDR3 sequence reads: CASSPQSGTGIHEQYF. The CDR3 bases are TGTGCCAGCAGCCCACAATCCGGGACAGGGATCCACGAGCAGTACTTC.

The V and J genes are TRBV27 and TRBJ1-2, with 8 nucleotides matching TRBD1. Germline V gives CDR1 MNHEY, CDR2 SMNVEV (reference sequence). This CDR3 comprises 14 residues. The V segment lost 5 bases and the J segment 5 bases; nucleotides outside the gene matches: 7. CDR3 protein: CASSRTGRQYGYTF. For the CDR3, the DNA is TGTGCCAGCAGTAGGACAGGGAGGCAGTATGGCTACACCTTC.

The V gene is TRBV19, the J gene TRBJ2-2; weak D call: TRBD1 (5 bases). The V gene's germline CDR1 is LNHDA and CDR2 SQIVND (reference sequence). The CDR3 has 15 amino acids. Between the trimmed V and J ends, which lost 6 bases and 2 bases, there was a span of 13 bases. CDR3 nucleotides: TGTGCCAGTAGGTTACAGGACCTCAACACCGGGGAGCTGTTTTTT. As protein: CASRLQDLNTGELFF.

V gene TRBV12-5 combines with J gene TRBJ1-1; tentatively, D is TRBD1 (5 bases). The V end was cut by 1 base, the J end by 5 bases, with 11 bases between. Germline V gene sequence: CDR1 LGHNT, CDR2 FRNRAP. This CDR3 is 14 amino acids long. The CDR3 region is CASGLEAGKTEAFF. DNA for the CDR3: TGTGCTAGTGGTTTGGAAGCAGGGAAGACTGAAGCTTTCTTT. Drawing the rest from reference TRBV12-5 and TRBJ1-1, the complete variable domain is DARVTQTPRHKVTEMGQEVTMRCQPILGHNTVFWYRQTMMQGLELLAYFRNRAPLDDSGMPKDRFSAEMPDATLATLKIQPSEPRDSAVYFCASGLEAGKTEAFFGQGTRLTVV.

This clone came up a few times. V and J are TRBV28 and TRBJ2-1; 11 bases agree with TRBD2. The CDR3 has 17 amino acids. Trimming removed 5 bases from V and 3 bases from J; junction bases left unmatched: 9. CDR1 and CDR2 from the germline V gene are MDHEN and SYDVKM. The CDR3 sequence is CASSQVSGRAIYNEQFF. The CDR3 DNA reads as TGTGCCAGCAGTCAGGTTAGCGGGAGGGCCATCTACAATGAGCAGTTCTTC.

This clone was seen once. The V gene is TRBV28, the J gene TRBJ2-3, with a weak D call TRBD1 (6 bases). The V end was cut by 7 bases, the J end by 5 bases, with 16 bases between. Looked up from germline, CDR1 is MDHEN and CDR2 is SYDVKM. CDR3 length: 14 residues. CDR3 residues: CASNVQGFLDTQYF. Here the CDR3 DNA reads TGTGCCAGCAACGTTCAGGGGTTCTTAGATACGCAGTATTTT.

Notes on this clone: This CDR3 fails to terminate in the conserved phenylalanine or tryptophan, so it likely reflects a read error. The V gene is TRBV7-6, the J gene TRBJ1-2, with 7 bases identical to TRBD1. The V gene's germline CDR1 is SGHVS and CDR2 FNYEAQ. The CDR3 runs to 14 residues. V lost 4 bases, J lost 5 bases, and 7 bases stayed unmatched. CDR3 residues: CASSSAGTDYGYTC. Written as DNA, the CDR3 is TGTGCCAGCAGCTCGGCCGGGACAGATTATGGCTACACCTGC.

The rearrangement links TRBV5-1 to TRBJ1-2, with D unresolved. Germline loops: CDR1 SGHRS, CDR2 YFSETQ. Trimming cost V 2 bases and J 5 bases, with 13 bases left between them. The CDR3 runs to 14 residues. DNA for the CDR3: TGCGCCAGCAGCTTACCGGGAGATTCTTATGGCTACACCTTC. Amino acid sequence: CASSLPGDSYGYTF.

The chain links TRBV7-2 to TRBJ2-1; TRBD1 is a possible D gene (7 bases). The CDR3 runs 15 residues. Between the trimmed V and J ends, which lost 5 bases and 9 bases, there was a span of 20 bases. In germline, CDR1 is SGHTA, CDR2 FQGNSA. CDR3 DNA sequence: TGTGCCAGCAGCCCCCGTCCCAGGGGGGCGGGTGAGCAGTTCTTC. Translating gives CASSPRPRGAGEQFF.

The J gene is TRBJ1-5, the V gene TRBV15, with 7 nucleotides matching TRBD1. This CDR3 comprises 15 residues. Germline V gene lookup returns CDR1 LNHNV and CDR2 YYDKDF (reference sequence). Germline trimming cut 3 bases from V and 3 bases from J; bases unmatched to any gene: 5. The CDR3 nucleotides are TGTGCCACCAGCAGCACAGGGGCGCCCAATCAGCCCCAGCATTTT. The encoded protein is CATSSTGAPNQPQHF.

The CDR3 region has the DNA TGTGCCAGCAGCTTATCAGCCGGGAACTATGGCTACACCTTC. This gives the protein CASSLSAGNYGYTF. The chain carries TRBV7-9 and TRBJ1-2; D is unresolved. The CDR3 extends over 14 amino acids. Per germline, CDR1 SEHNR and CDR2 FQNEAQ (reference sequence). Trimming pared 2 bases from V and 2 bases from J, leaving 9 bases between.

The V call is TRBV9, the J call TRBJ1-2, with TRBD1 as a possible D gene (6 bases). Germline lookup yields CDR1 SGDLS and CDR2 YYNGEE. The CDR3 totals 13 residues. V lost 4 bases and J 7 bases, leaving 14 bases between the germline ends. As DNA, the CDR3 is TGTGCCAGCAGCCCGTCGGGGGGGGCTGGCTACACCTTC. Translation: CASSPSGGAGYTF.

The V call is TRBV7-2, the J call TRBJ2-7; maybe TRBD2 (5 bases). The germline CDR1 and CDR2 sequences are SGHTA and FQGNSA. The CDR3 length is 13 residues. V gave up 2 bases and J gave up 6 bases, with 11 bases separating them. CDR3 DNA: TGTGCCAGCAGCTTAAGTCTAGCTGGCGAGCAGTACTTC. Translating gives CASSLSLAGEQYF.

V is TRBV5-1 and J is TRBJ2-7; TRBD1 is a possible D gene (5 bases). The CDR3 extends over 13 amino acids. Deletions cut 0 bases from V and 2 bases from J, with 6 bases between. Per germline, CDR1 SGHRS and CDR2 YFSETQ. CDR3 DNA sequence: TGCGCCAGCAGCTTGGGGGGCACCTACGAGCAGTACTTC. Its translation is CASSLGGTYEQYF.

The V and J genes are TRBV18 and TRBJ2-1; TRBD2 aligns across 12 bases. The germline CDR1 and CDR2 sequences are KGHSH and LQKENI. V gave up 8 bases and J gave up 2 bases; unmatched junction bases: 1. CDR3 length equals 14 residues. CDR3 in amino acids: CASRTSGTYNEQFF. The CDR3 DNA sequence: TGTGCCAGCCGGACTAGCGGGACCTACAATGAGCAGTTCTTC.

In nucleotides, the CDR3 is TGTGCCAGCAGCTTGAATCGTGGCAGAAATCAGCCCCAGCATTTT. Protein sequence: CASSLNRGRNQPQHF. The gene calls are TRBV5-5 and TRBJ1-5, with D uncertain. The length of the CDR3 is 15 residues. Germline CDR1 reads SGHKS; CDR2 reads YYEKEE (reference sequence). Trimming took off 1 base at V and 4 bases at J, with 12 bases between the two ends.

The rearrangement links TRBV18 to TRBJ1-2; a possible D gene is TRBD1 (5 bases). CDR1 and CDR2 from the germline V gene are KGHSH and LQKENI. This CDR3 is 14 amino acids long. V was pared by 4 bases and J by 0 bases, with 9 bases between. The CDR3 sequence: CASSQTASNYGYTF. As DNA, the CDR3 is TGTGCCAGCTCACAGACAGCATCTAACTATGGCTACACCTTC. Full variable domain (missing parts from reference TRBV18 and TRBJ1-2): NAGVMQNPRHLVRRRGQEARLRCSPMKGHSHVYWYRQLPEEGLKFMVYLQKENIIDESGMPKERFSAEFPKEGPSILRIQQVVRGDSAAYFCASSQTASNYGYTFGSGTRLTVV.

The chain joins TRBV25-1 to TRBJ1-1, with D possibly being TRBD1 (6 bases). Germline V CDR1 and CDR2: MGHDK, SYGVNS. The V end lost 8 bases, the J end lost 4 bases, and 14 bases lay between the germline ends. CDR3 length equals 13 residues. DNA of the CDR3: TGTGCCAGCCGTAACAGGGAATTCACTGAAGCTTTCTTT. Translation: CASRNREFTEAFF.

The CDR3, as DNA: TGTGCCATCAGTAACAGGGAGAACACTGAAGCTTTCTTT. Its translation is CAISNRENTEAFF. V gene TRBV10-3 combines with J gene TRBJ1-1; perhaps TRBD1 as D (6 bases). CDR1 and CDR2 (germline): ENHRY, SYGVKD. V dropped 5 bases and J dropped 1 base, with 8 bases sitting between them. This CDR3 region has 13 residues.